The rows below give T cell receptor beta chains drawn from one sample of a study of T-cell reconstitution after alpha-beta-depleted transplantation in children. MiXCR, run by TCRdb on the PCR reads, gives a single entry per CDR3 protein. The repertoire holds approximately 590,000 distinct CDR3 sequences, about 10% seen once, with roughly 4% in the top ten. Material: PBMCs from the stem cell graft donor, obtained from the stem cell graft. Receptor source: a human donor who donated a stem cell graft to a child with acute myeloid leukemia. Both conserved end residues are part of each CDR3.

v_call | cdr3_aa
TRBV29-1 | CSAAPGAQGHLQYF
TRBV5-4 | CASSNGGVEAYNEQFF
TRBV14 | CASSHWIGINTGELFF
TRBV20-1 | CSARDPGGSPREQYF
TRBV20-1 | CSARDSSGKGDTQYF
TRBV29-1 | CSVEDPVVEGTQYF
TRBV6-5 | CASSFPGQGTYNEQFF
TRBV5-1 | CASSLATGDTGELFF
TRBV27 | CASSFGGRAIYEQFF
TRBV9 | CASSVGGSGVNTGELFF
TRBV2 | CASTLGLAGGANIYEQYF
TRBV5-6 | CASGLEGTYEQYF
TRBV4-2 | CASSLPGAVSSYNEQFF
TRBV3-1 | CASSQVIPGQFDNEQFF
TRBV20-1 | CSARSGSGRGETQYF
TRBV7-8 | CASSFGGQKETQYF
TRBV5-5 | CASSPAVGVGWETQYF
TRBV7-2 | CASSLEESIIF
TRBV3-1 | CASSLAGRDDTEAFF
TRBV7-2 | CASSFSTGSYNEQFF
TRBV5-1 | CASSAGQGAPEQYF
TRBV9 | CASSEHVTPTNEKLFF
TRBV20-1 | CSATSKGTSGSTDTQYF
TRBV6-5 | CASSSGMGTDTQYF
TRBV24-1 | CATSDSHTDTQYF
TRBV7-2 | CASSFFRGGSDEQYF
TRBV7-9 | CASSLDGGHEQYF
TRBV10-3 | CAIRGGWDTEAFF
TRBV20-1 | CSARDIAGVEAFF
TRBV12-3/TRBV12-4 | CASSGTGIYGYTF
TRBV20-1 | CSARAGGRQETQYF
TRBV29-1 | CSVGHGETQYF
TRBV3-1 | CASTISGSGTDTQYF
TRBV6-2/TRBV6-3 | CASSSGLAVAKNIQYF
TRBV27 | CASSFQGGDSPLHF
TRBV24-1 | CATSDSNRASYEQYF
TRBV5-1 | CASSLRDWQAYEQYF
TRBV20-1 | CSAPTSGITYNEQFF
TRBV30 | CAWIRTGFNTEAFF
TRBV29-1 | CSVVRGGNEQFF
TRBV29-1 | CSAKGGGDPFKNTEAFF
TRBV18 | CASSPPVGNTGELFF
TRBV9 | CASSVGQGRDEQFF
TRBV20-1 | CSADVAGAPWGTQYF
TRBV28 | CGTGGRASIIDEQFF
TRBV20-1 | CSAKGDRHNEQFF
TRBV4-2 | CASSQELSRGGTNEQFF
TRBV7-2 | CASSFQGRNEQFF